This TCR beta chain was sequenced for a study of T cells in Graves' hyperthyroidism and ophthalmopathy. The CDR3 has 16 residues. The trim removed 6 bases at V and 3 bases at J, leaving 12 bases unmatched. Germline V CDR1 and CDR2: MGHDK, SYGVNS. This clonotype was seen a single time. Amplification of TCR beta CDR3 regions was performed using RNA transcripts as template. During a first-round RT-PCR of the TCR CDR3, the HTBI primer set was used. TCRdb ran MiXCR on the multiplex PCR reads and lists one entry per CDR3 protein. The profile shows around 700,000 distinct CDR3 sequences, about a third of them singletons.

The chain uses TRBV25-1 and TRBJ1-2; 8 bases fit TRBD1. The sequence derives from a middle-aged woman with Graves' hyperthyroidism. The sequenced sample consisted of blood. The CDR3 DNA sequence: TGTGCCAGCAGCCAAGATGAAACAGGGGGTTACTATGGCTACACCTTC. Protein: CASSQDETGGYYGYTF.